This T cell receptor beta chain is drawn from a study of early T cells in non-severe SARS-CoV-2 infection. The wider study: Bulk RNA from unsorted whole blood was sequenced; chains were unpaired.

The CDR3 contains 15 residues. With 7 bases removed from V and 11 bases from J, the gap between germline ends came to 24 bases. From germline, CDR1 is MNHEY and CDR2 SVGEGT. TCRdb re-analysed the 5' RACE reads in MiXCR, keeping a single row per CDR3 protein. The repertoire consists of 50,000 or so distinct CDR3 sequences, with around 8% occurring once and the leading ten covering 8.5% to 10%. The sequenced material came from whole blood. This TCR was recovered from an adult who was a healthcare worker with PCR-confirmed SARS-CoV-2 infection or an uninfected control (not recorded which). J is TRBJ1-5 and V is TRBV6-2 or TRBV6-3; D is ambiguous. DNA of the CDR3: TGTGCCAGCACCCAGGCGGCGCGGATCGGGAGAACCCAGCATTTT. Its protein product is CASTQAARIGRTQHF.